This T cell receptor beta chain was recovered during a study of blood T cell repertoires in COVID-19 (dated by TCRdb to 2018 to 2021). A note on the overall study: Collaborator samples came from the United States, Italy and Spain and covered acute and convalescent phases of COVID-19. The material from the prospective study consisted of cDNA or gDNA derived from T cells, B-cell-depleted T cells, or PBMCs. Deeply sampled blood TCRbeta repertoires from subjects exposed to, actively infected with, or recovered from COVID-19 were included in the dataset. The repertoires were made available in a free public database intended to serve as a resource for research on the immune response to SARS-CoV-2. Samples came from the ongoing ImmuneRACE study (first 160 participants) plus 1,254 subjects from 6 global collaborators. Nearly every sample came with metadata listing a de-identified subject ID, COVID-19 status, age in years and sex. Where available, HLA class I and class II types were taken from metadata supplied by the sample provider and were not determined by assay-based typing. General study outcomes and caveats: Clinical and demographic metadata were provided uncurated, with the amount varying by source and participant.

Reading the germline V gene gives CDR1 LGHNA and CDR2 YNFKEQ. The CDR3 goes from the cysteine to the phenylalanine over 16 residues. Of all the DNA, just the CDR3 is kept, 48 bases in frame from base 1. Clipping removes 7 bases from V and 4 bases from J, with 7 as the unmatched junction base count. To note about this clone: Its antigen specificity is not known. Base qualities are not at hand, and no much larger clone is one base apart.

The immunoSEQ Assay, a bias-controlled multiplex PCR, was used to amplify TCRbeta CDR3 regions from genomic DNA. As for the authors' bioinformatics: Within the assay, amplification of reference gene primers was used to estimate how many nucleated cells each sample contained. Sequence reads were collapsed and filtered to measure the absolute abundance of every unique TCRbeta CDR3 rearrangement. For each sample, productive Simpson clonality was calculated as the square root of Simpson's diversity index over productive rearrangements. The table comes from immuneACCESS by way of TCRdb, which keeps in-frame sequences with V and J called. Part of the clones is missing from these tables; in studies checked, under half for an unresolved V gene and the rest for unknown reasons. For V, J and clone size, that table is used; D and trimming come from the DNA. This sample holds roughly 200,000 clones; approximately 90% were observed only once. Roughly 6.4% of the sample goes to the ten largest clones.

A second Seattle source provided samples from volunteer blood donors who had recovered from COVID-19. Collaborating institutions collected whole blood in K2EDTA tubes following their own protocols. For TCRbeta analysis, collaborator samples were shipped as frozen whole blood, as isolated PBMCs, or as DNA extracted from either sample type. The sample consisted of peripheral blood. The chain is encoded by TRBV4-2 joined to TRBJ2-3, with 14 bases in between that match TRBD2. The sequence was collected from a man in his fifties or sixties who had recovered from COVID-19. The sequence in DNA is TGTGCCAGCACGCCGACTAGCGGGGGGGTAGCAGATACGCAGTATTTT. This encodes CASTPTSGGVADTQYF.